The 27 T cell receptor beta chains below all came from one sample that was sequenced in a study of blood T cell repertoires in COVID-19. Measured with immunoSEQ multiplex PCR; TCRdb has only the in-frame clones, and not every one. The sample gives around 320,000 clones, about 90% of which show up once; roughly 2.8% is in the top ten. Sequenced input: PBMCs or T cells enriched from blood (not recorded which). All receptors come from a woman in her forties or fifties who had been exposed to COVID-19.

The rearrangement joins TRBV6-1 to TRBJ2-2; 8 bases agree with TRBD2. V shed 2 bases and J 5 bases; nucleotides not matched to a gene: 7. The CDR3 extends over 16 amino acids. CDR1 and CDR2 from the germline V gene are MNHNS and SASEGT. In DNA form, the CDR3 reads TGTGCCAGCAGTGAAACGCTTGCGGGGGGTACCGGGGAGCTGTTTTTT. This codes for CASSETLAGGTGELFF.

The genes are TRBV5-4 and TRBJ2-5, with D hard to call. V lost 1 base and J 3 bases, leaving 10 bases between the germline ends. This CDR3 comprises 14 residues. Germline-derived CDR1 and CDR2 are SGHNT and YYREEE (reference sequence). In nucleotides, the CDR3 is TGTGCCAGCAGCTTGCTGGCGGTTAAAGAGACCCAGTACTTC. This sequence encodes CASSLLAVKETQYF. The whole variable domain, filled in from reference TRBV5-4 and TRBJ2-5, reads ETGVTQSPTHLIKTRGQQVTLRCSSQSGHNTVSWYQQALGQGPQFIFQYYREEENGRGNFPPRFSGLQFPNYSSELNVNALELDDSALYLCASSLLAVKETQYFGPGTRLLVL.

This CDR3 is CASSQAAGGLSYTF. DNA for the CDR3: TGTGCCAGCAGCCAAGCTGCAGGGGGCTTGAGCTACACCTTC. The rearrangement joins TRBV3-1 (or the pseudogene TRBV3-2) to TRBJ1-2; 8 nucleotides agree with TRBD1. Germline CDR1 is LGHDT and CDR2 is YNNKEL (reference sequence). There are 14 residues in the CDR3. J gave up 9 bases and V 1 base, and 7 bases lay outside the gene matches.

This chain uses TRBV5-1 with TRBJ1-5; D not resolved. Germline V gives CDR1 SGHRS, CDR2 YFSETQ. V was pared by 4 bases and J by 4 bases, with 9 bases between. The CDR3 is made up of 13 amino acids. The CDR3 here is CASSRTGNQPQHF. DNA for the CDR3: TGCGCCAGCAGCCGGACGGGGAATCAGCCCCAGCATTTT.

This clone was observed once. The chain employs TRBV15 and TRBJ1-4; 11 bases align to TRBD1. V gave up 1 base and J gave up 4 bases; unmatched junction bases: 5. CDR3 length: 17 residues. Germline V gene lookup returns CDR1 LNHNV and CDR2 YYDKDF (reference sequence). CDR3 in amino acids: CATSRGRTGGINEKLFF. Written as DNA, the CDR3 is TGTGCCACCAGCAGAGGACGGACAGGGGGCATTAATGAAAAACTGTTTTTT.

J is TRBJ1-1 and V is TRBV4-1; D call uncertain. Trimming removed 4 bases at V and 3 bases at J, with 9 bases between. CDR1 is MGHRA and CDR2 is YSYEKL in the germline V gene. The CDR3 contains 13 residues. Written as DNA, the CDR3 is TGCGCCAGCAGCCCCCTTCCGTACACTGAAGCTTTCTTT. It encodes CASSPLPYTEAFF.

CDR3 sequence: CASSLDDGRRQAQSSGNTIYF. In nucleotides, the CDR3 is TGCGCCAGCAGCTTGGACGATGGTAGGAGACAGGCCCAGAGCTCTGGAAACACCATATATTTT. The chain couples TRBV5-1 to TRBJ1-3; the D gene is possibly TRBD1 (6 bases). The CDR3 extends over 21 amino acids. Germline CDR1 SGHRS, CDR2 YFSETQ. V lost 0 bases and J lost 0, with 25 bases in between.

The V and J genes are TRBV15 and TRBJ1-6; no clear D. In germline, CDR1 is LNHNV, CDR2 YYDKDF (reference sequence). V dropped 0 bases and J dropped 6 bases, with 12 bases sitting between them. There are 16 residues in the CDR3. The CDR3 nucleotides are TGTGCCACCAGCAGAGAAATACTTCCTGGTAATTCACCCCTCCACTTT. Translated, it gives CATSREILPGNSPLHF.

V and J are TRBV30 and TRBJ2-5, with D maybe TRBD2 (7 bases). The CDR3 runs to 15 residues. The germline V gene encodes CDR1 GTSNPN and CDR2 SVGIG (reference sequence). V gave up 0 bases and J gave up 5 bases, with 16 bases separating them. Here the CDR3 reads CAWSVEGGPLETQYF. The CDR3 nucleotides are TGTGCCTGGAGTGTGGAGGGGGGGCCGCTTGAGACCCAGTACTTC. Full variable domain (rest looked up from reference TRBV30 and TRBJ2-5): SQTIHQWPATLVQPVGSPLSLECTVEGTSNPNLYWYRQAAGRGLQLLFYSVGIGQISSEVPQNLSASRPQDRQFILSSKKLLLSDSGFYLCAWSVEGGPLETQYFGPGTRLLVL.

The rearrangement links TRBV30 to TRBJ2-3; 10 positions agree with TRBD2. The V gene end was trimmed by 2 bases and the J gene end by 6 bases; junction bases not matched to a gene: 5. Germline CDR1 and CDR2: GTSNPN and SVGIG (reference sequence). There are 14 residues in the CDR3. The CDR3 protein is CAWSLAGGPDTQYF. The CDR3 nucleotides are TGTGCCTGGAGTTTAGCGGGGGGCCCCGATACGCAGTATTTT.

This clone was counted only a few times. The chain is built from TRBV9 and TRBJ2-7; 9 bases fit TRBD2. This CDR3 comprises 16 residues. The germline V gene has CDR1 SGDLS and CDR2 YYNGEE. The J segment lost 0 bases and the V segment lost 0 bases, leaving 4 bases of the junction unmatched. The CDR3 region is CASSVEGGGASYEQYF. CDR3 DNA: TGTGCCAGCAGCGTAGAAGGCGGGGGGGCCTCCTACGAGCAGTACTTC.

The chain has TRBV27 and TRBJ1-2; D possibly corresponds to TRBD1 (6 bases). CDR1 and CDR2 from the germline V gene are MNHEY and SMNVEV (reference sequence). CDR3 size: 15 residues. V was clipped by 3 bases and J by 7 bases, with 18 bases between them. The CDR3 bases are TGTGCCAGCAGTTTTGGACCAGGGGCTGCACGTGGCTACACCTTC. Protein sequence: CASSFGPGAARGYTF.

The V call is TRBV2, the J call TRBJ2-5, with 8 nucleotides matching TRBD2. Germline V CDR1 and CDR2: SNHLY, FYNNEI. V lost 4 bases, J lost 4 bases, and 2 bases stayed unmatched. The CDR3 sequence is 13 residues long. The CDR3 protein is CASSAGGRETQYF. CDR3 nucleotides: TGTGCCAGCAGTGCGGGGGGGCGAGAGACCCAGTACTTC.

The chain links TRBV27 to TRBJ1-1; D unresolved. V lost 3 bases to trimming and J lost 6 bases, with 8 bases between them. From germline, CDR1 is MNHEY and CDR2 SMNVEV (reference sequence). The CDR3 consists of 12 residues. Here the CDR3 reads CASSFPGAEAFF. CDR3 bases: TGTGCCAGCAGTTTCCCCGGGGCTGAAGCTTTCTTT.

This rearrangement joins TRBV30 to TRBJ2-5; 8 positions agree with TRBD2. The V gene's germline CDR1 is GTSNPN and CDR2 SVGIG (reference sequence). V shed 0 bases and J 5 bases; nucleotides not matched to a gene: 11. There are 16 residues in the CDR3. In DNA, the CDR3 is TGTGCCTGGAGTGTAGGGGGACTAGTGGTTTCTGAGACCCAGTACTTC. Residues: CAWSVGGLVVSETQYF.

The chain recombines TRBV6-5 with TRBJ1-1; 9 nucleotides align to TRBD1. The J segment lost 4 bases and the V segment lost 6 bases, leaving 6 bases of the junction unmatched. The germline gives CDR1 MNHEY, CDR2 SVGAGI. The CDR3 runs 14 residues. CDR3 DNA sequence: TGTGCCAGCAGGGCCGGGACAGGGACCACTGAAGCTTTCTTT. It encodes CASRAGTGTTEAFF.

This chain uses TRBV10-3 with TRBJ2-2; a possible D gene is TRBD1 (6 bases). The CDR3 spans 14 residues. Germline values: CDR1 ENHRY, CDR2 SYGVKD. V lost 8 bases, J lost 4 bases, and 14 bases lay in between. The DNA for the CDR3 is TGTGCCATCTCCCCCGTAGGGGGCACCGGGGAGCTGTTTTTT. Residues: CAISPVGGTGELFF.

V usage is TRBV2 and J usage is TRBJ1-1, with D possibly TRBD1 on 5 matching bases. The CDR3 is 17 residues long. Germline V gene sequence: CDR1 SNHLY, CDR2 FYNNEI. V was clipped by 1 base and J by 1 base, with 16 bases between them. The chain's CDR3 is CASSEVGRGPKNTEAFF. CDR3 nucleotides: TGTGCCAGCAGTGAAGTGGGGAGGGGACCGAAGAACACTGAAGCTTTCTTT.

The J gene is TRBJ2-7, the V gene TRBV5-1, with a possible D match to TRBD1 (6 bases). Per germline, CDR1 SGHRS and CDR2 YFSETQ. This CDR3 spans 15 amino acids. V lost 1 base and J lost 2, with 13 bases in between. CDR3 DNA sequence: TGCGCCAGCAGCTTGAGGGGGTTGTCGCCCTACGAGCAGTACTTC. Translated: CASSLRGLSPYEQYF.

V is TRBV5-6 and J is TRBJ1-3; no reliable D call. The germline V gene encodes CDR1 SGHDT and CDR2 YYEEEE. V was cut by 3 bases and J by 0 bases, with 16 bases left in between. The CDR3 length is 17 residues. CDR3 protein: CASSSFPGRASGNTIYF. DNA of the CDR3: TGTGCCAGCAGCTCGTTCCCTGGGAGGGCCTCTGGAAACACCATATATTTT.

CDR3 sequence: CASDKERGQGHYNYGYTF. The CDR3, as DNA: TGTGCCAGCGATAAAGAGAGGGGACAGGGGCACTATAACTATGGCTACACCTTC. The chain employs TRBV28 and TRBJ1-2, with 10 bases fitting TRBD1. The V and J ends lost 8 bases and 1 base, in that order; junction bases with no gene match: 16. The CDR3 spans 18 residues. Looked up from germline, CDR1 is MDHEN and CDR2 is SYDVKM.

The chain combines TRBV11-3 with TRBJ2-2; TRBD2 matches at 7 bases. Trimming took 5 bases from V and 6 from J; bases not matched to a gene: 6. Germline loops: CDR1 SGHNT, CDR2 YENEEA. The CDR3 runs to 14 residues. CDR3 residues: CASSPQAGAGELFF. The CDR3 DNA follows: TGTGCCAGCAGCCCTCAGGCGGGGGCCGGGGAGCTGTTTTTT. Filled out from reference TRBV11-3 and TRBJ2-2, the complete variable domain reads EAGVVQSPRYKIIEKKQPVAFWCNPISGHNTLYWYLQNLGQGPELLIRYENEEAVDDSQLPKDRFSAERLKGVDSTLKIQPAELGDSAVYLCASSPQAGAGELFFGEGSRLTVL.

V gene TRBV18 combines with J gene TRBJ1-6, with 7 bases lining up with TRBD1. Germline CDR1 reads KGHSH; CDR2 reads LQKENI. With 4 bases clipped from V and 7 bases from J, the junction kept 10 bases outside the gene matches. The CDR3 spans 16 residues. The CDR3 DNA is TGTGCCAGCTCACAATCGACAGGGAGAACGAATTCACCCCTCCACTTT. Its protein product is CASSQSTGRTNSPLHF.

The CDR3 nucleotides are TGTGCCAGCAGCTTGGGAACAGGGGGCTTTATCTACGAGCAGTACTTC. Translated: CASSLGTGGFIYEQYF. This chain joins TRBV5-4 and TRBJ2-7, with 9 bases matching TRBD1. V shed 0 bases, J shed 3 bases, and the junction held 7 bases outside the gene matches. The CDR3 loop spans 16 amino acids. CDR1 and CDR2 from the germline V gene are SGHNT and YYREEE (reference sequence).

This chain joins TRBV21-1 and TRBJ2-1; the table names TRBD1, a call not compared with the DNA. TRBV21-1 is a listed pseudogene. The CDR3 is 16 residues long. The DNA for the CDR3 is TGTGCCAGCAGCCCGTGGGCCAGGGGGAAGTACAATGAGCAGTTCTTC. Amino acids: CASSPWARGKYNEQFF.

This clone was observed many times. V gene TRBV4-1 combines with J gene TRBJ2-6, with 9 bases aligning to TRBD1. After removal of 1 base from V and 0 bases from J, the junction contained 7 bases not matched to a gene. Germline V gives CDR1 MGHRA, CDR2 YSYEKL. The CDR3 covers 19 residues. For the CDR3, the DNA is TGCGCCAGCAGCCAAGCGTCGGGACAGGGCTTCTCTGGGGCCAACGTCCTGACTTTC. This encodes CASSQASGQGFSGANVLTF.

This clone was recorded once. The rearrangement uses TRBV7-9 and TRBJ1-1; D not certain. Germline loops: CDR1 SEHNR, CDR2 FQNEAQ (reference sequence). The CDR3 consists of 15 residues. V lost 2 bases, J lost 0 bases, and 10 bases lay in between. DNA for the CDR3: TGTGCCAGCAGCTTATACTTAACAGTGAACACTGAAGCTTTCTTT. The encoded protein is CASSLYLTVNTEAFF. The whole variable domain, filled in from reference TRBV7-9 and TRBJ1-1, reads DTGVSQNPRHKITKRGQNVTFRCDPISEHNRLYWYRQTLGQGPEFLTYFQNEAQLEKSRLLSDRFSAERPKGSFSTLEIQRTEQGDSAMYLCASSLYLTVNTEAFFGQGTRLTVV.